These T cell receptor beta chains were read from a single sample in a study of blood T cell repertoires in COVID-19. Here immunoSEQ multiplex PCR was the method, and the copy in TCRdb shows in-frame clones only, minus some. The table lists tens of thousands of clones, about 80% of them singletons, with roughly 12% in the top ten. Sequences were obtained from peripheral blood. The receptors derive from a human donor in a cohort sampled during active COVID-19. The CDR3 runs from the conserved cysteine through the conserved F or W. A D gene is named only where the DNA matches it firmly. Rows may omit the clone size; those that give it use once, few, many or a size class.

TRBV3-1/TRBV3-2,once,.,15,TRBJ1-1,TGTGCCAGCAGCCAGACCGGGGTGGCGAACACTGAAGCTTTCTTT,CASSQTGVANTEAFF
TRBV28,.,.,16,TRBJ2-5,TGTGCCAGCAGTTTAGGAGCCGCGATTACTCAAGAGACCCAGTACTTC,CASSLGAAITQETQYF
TRBV6-1,.,.,14,TRBJ1-4,TGTGCCAGCAGTGAACAAACAACTAATGAAAAACTGTTTTTT,CASSEQTTNEKLFF
TRBV7-2,.,TRBD1,15,TRBJ1-2,TGTGCCAGCAGCTTACTGCGGACAGGGGAATCTGGCTACACCTTC,CASSLLRTGESGYTF
TRBV15,.,.,15,TRBJ2-2,TGTGCCACCAGCAGAGATCTAGGTTCCACCGGGGAGCTGTTTTTT,CATSRDLGSTGELFF
TRBV7-2,.,TRBD2,15,TRBJ2-5,TGTGCCAGCAGCTTATCGGGGGGGCCCCTGGAGACCCAGTACTTC,CASSLSGGPLETQYF
TRBV19,.,.,14,TRBJ2-3,TGTGCCAGTAGCTCAAGTGGGGGAGGAGATACGCAGTATTTT,CASSSSGGGDTQYF
TRBV6-1,few,.,13,TRBJ1-6,TGTGCCAGCAGTGATCGTAGGGGTTCACCCCTCCACTTT,CASSDRRGSPLHF
TRBV27,.,.,13,TRBJ2-7,TGTGCCAGCAGCACCGCTGGGGGGTACGAGCAGTACTTC,CASSTAGGYEQYF
TRBV11-3,.,.,13,TRBJ1-2,TGTGCCAGCAGCTCAGGAAGGGGCACTGGCTACACCTTC,CASSSGRGTGYTF
TRBV6-5,.,.,15,TRBJ1-6,TGTGCCAGCAAAGCAGGGAATGGGTATAATTCACCCCTCCACTTT,CASKAGNGYNSPLHF
TRBV19,.,TRBD1,15,TRBJ1-3,TGTGCCAGTAGTAGCGATCAGGGGGCTGGAAACACCATATATTTT,CASSSDQGAGNTIYF
TRBV5-1,once,.,13,TRBJ1-5,TGCGCCAGCAGCCCAGGAGGGAATCAGCCCCAGCATTTT,CASSPGGNQPQHF
TRBV27,.,TRBD1,18,TRBJ1-5,TGTGCCAGCACATCGCTCGGGACAGGGGGCAAGACGCATCAGCCCCAGCATTTT,CASTSLGTGGKTHQPQHF
TRBV11-3,.,.,12,TRBJ2-2,TGTGCCAGCCCGGACATCACCGGGGAGCTGTTTTTT,CASPDITGELFF
TRBV3-1/TRBV3-2,.,.,14,TRBJ1-5,TGTGCCAGCAGCCAAGCCGGGGTGGGTCAGCCCCAGCATTTT,CASSQAGVGQPQHF
TRBV6-6,.,.,13,TRBJ2-1,TGTGCCAGCAGTTACTCGACGGGGAATGAGCAGTTCTTC,CASSYSTGNEQFF
TRBV19,.,.,14,TRBJ1-2,TGTGCCAGTAGTATTGGGTCGGGGTCCTATGGCTACACCTTC,CASSIGSGSYGYTF
TRBV18,.,TRBD1,15,TRBJ2-1,TGTGCCAGCTCACCAGGACAGGGGAACTACAATGAGCAGTTCTTC,CASSPGQGNYNEQFF
TRBV30,.,.,14,TRBJ1-1,TGTGCCTGGAGTCTCTTGGCGGGTTCGACTGAAGCTTTCTTT,CAWSLLAGSTEAFF
TRBV11-2,.,.,15,TRBJ1-5,TGTGCCAGCAGCCGTGAAGGGGCCGGGAATCAGCCCCAGCATTTT,CASSREGAGNQPQHF
TRBV3-1/TRBV3-2,.,.,14,TRBJ2-7,TGTGCCAGCAGTCCAGGGGTCGCAACCTACGAGCAGTACTTC,CASSPGVATYEQYF
TRBV4-1,few,.,13,TRBJ2-2,TGCGCCAGCGGCTGGGGGCAAGGCGGGGAGCTGTTTTTT,CASGWGQGGELFF
TRBV12-3/TRBV12-4,.,.,11,TRBJ2-5,TGTGCCAGCAGTCTCAGGGAGACCCAGTACTTC,CASSLRETQYF
TRBV7-2,.,.,15,TRBJ1-1,TGTGCCAGCAGCTTAGGGCCAGGGGTGAACACTGAAGCTTTCTTT,CASSLGPGVNTEAFF
TRBV19,.,.,15,TRBJ2-7,TGTGCCAGTAGTTCCCCCGGTGGGGCCTCCTACGAGCAGTACTTC,CASSSPGGASYEQYF
TRBV6-6,.,.,14,TRBJ1-1,TGTGCCAGCAGTTACTCGTTTCCAGACACTGAAGCTTTCTTT,CASSYSFPDTEAFF
TRBV6-2/TRBV6-3,few,TRBD2,17,TRBJ2-1,TGTGCCAGCAGTTACTTCGGGACTAGCGGCGAAGGGAATGAGCAGTTCTTC,CASSYFGTSGEGNEQFF
TRBV6-5,.,.,13,TRBJ2-2,TGTGCCAGCAGTCTAAAAGGGGCCGGGGAGCTGTTTTTT,CASSLKGAGELFF
TRBV6-6,.,TRBD2,13,TRBJ2-5,TGTGCCAGCAGCCCTCGTAGCGGGGGGACCCAGTACTTC,CASSPRSGGTQYF
TRBV6-5,.,.,16,TRBJ1-1,TGTGCCAGCAGTTACTCGAAGCGGGGGGCGAGCACTGAAGCTTTCTTT,CASSYSKRGASTEAFF
TRBV7-9,.,TRBD2,15,TRBJ2-1,TGTGCCAGCAGGGCGCTAGCGGGGCAATACAATGAGCAGTTCTTC,CASRALAGQYNEQFF
TRBV7-2,.,TRBD1,14,TRBJ2-7,TGTGCCAGCAGCCTAGGACAGGGGGGGGTCGAGCAGTACTTC,CASSLGQGGVEQYF
TRBV6-2/TRBV6-3,.,.,13,TRBJ2-7,TGTGCCAGCAGTGAGCGTCCGAACTACGAGCAGTACTTC,CASSERPNYEQYF
TRBV6-2/TRBV6-3,.,.,15,TRBJ1-5,TGTGCCAGCAGTTACATTCAGGGTAGCAATCAGCCCCAGCATTTT,CASSYIQGSNQPQHF
TRBV18,.,.,13,TRBJ1-1,TGTGCCAGCTCAACCGGACAGAACACTGAAGCTTTCTTT,CASSTGQNTEAFF
TRBV7-2,.,TRBD1,14,TRBJ2-5,TGTGCCAGCAGCTCCGGGACAGGTCGGGAGACCCAGTACTTC,CASSSGTGRETQYF
TRBV6-5,.,.,12,TRBJ1-1,TGTGCCTCTCGGGAGACCCAAAGAGGGGCTTTCTTT,CASRETQRGAFF
TRBV7-3,.,TRBD1,19,TRBJ2-6,TGTGCCAGCAGCCATACCGGGACAGGCTCTATCTCTGGGGCCAACGTCCTGACTTTC,CASSHTGTGSISGANVLTF
TRBV5-1,.,.,14,TRBJ1-1,TGCGCCACCCAGCCGGAGGGGCCAGACACTGAAGCTTTCTTT,CATQPEGPDTEAFF
TRBV7-2,.,.,14,TRBJ1-1,TGTGCCAGCAGCTTGGGGGCGCGTAGGACTGAAGCTTTCTTT,CASSLGARRTEAFF
TRBV6-2/TRBV6-3,few,TRBD1,17,TRBJ2-7,TGTGCCAGCAGGCCTCCGGTGGGGGACAGGGGGTCCTACGAGCAGTACTTC,CASRPPVGDRGSYEQYF
TRBV5-4,.,TRBD2,16,TRBJ2-1,TGTGCCAGCAGCTTGGTCGGCGGGAGCTCCTACAATGAGCAGTTCTTC,CASSLVGGSSYNEQFF
TRBV5-1,.,.,15,TRBJ1-4,TGCGCCAGCAGCCCGGAGAGGGTAGGAAATGAAAAACTGTTTTTT,CASSPERVGNEKLFF
TRBV7-7,many,.,16,TRBJ2-5,TGTGCTAGCAGGAGGCCTCGGGCCGCCCAGGGGGAGACCCAGTACTTC,CASRRPRAAQGETQYF
TRBV5-1,.,.,15,TRBJ2-7,TGCGCCAGCAGCCCCCGTGCGCCCGGCTCCTACGAGCAGTACTTC,CASSPRAPGSYEQYF
TRBV3-1/TRBV3-2,.,TRBD1,19,TRBJ1-5,TGTGCCAGCAGCCAAGATCCTACAGGGGACGGGGATAGCAATCAGCCCCAGCATTTT,CASSQDPTGDGDSNQPQHF
TRBV18,.,.,13,TRBJ1-1,TGTGCCAGCTCACGGCCGGGAAACACTGAAGCTTTCTTT,CASSRPGNTEAFF
TRBV7-9,.,TRBD1,14,TRBJ1-1,TGTGCCAGCAGCTTGACAGGGGTGAACACTGAAGCTTTCTTT,CASSLTGVNTEAFF
TRBV12-3/TRBV12-4,.,TRBD1,12,TRBJ1-1,TGTGCCAGCAGGAGACAGGGCTCTGAAGCTTTCTTT,CASRRQGSEAFF
TRBV7-2,.,.,13,TRBJ2-2,TGTGCCAGCAGACCGACAGAGGCCGGGGAGCTGTTTTTT,CASRPTEAGELFF
TRBV4-3,.,.,14,TRBJ2-3,TGCGCCAGCAGCCAAGCTCAGAACACAGATACGCAGTATTTT,CASSQAQNTDTQYF
TRBV6-1,.,TRBD2,17,TRBJ2-5,TGTGCCAGCAGTGAAGCCCCGGGACTAGCGGGACGGGAGACCCAGTACTTC,CASSEAPGLAGRETQYF
TRBV30,.,.,12,TRBJ2-5,TGTGCCTCGGACGGAGGTCCCCGGACCCAGTACTTC,CASDGGPRTQYF
TRBV5-4,once,.,14,TRBJ1-2,TGTGCCAGCAGCTTGGCCGGGTGGAACTATGGCTACACCTTC,CASSLAGWNYGYTF
TRBV7-2,.,TRBD1,15,TRBJ2-5,TGTGCCAGCAGCCCGAGAGGGGGCCGGGGAGAGACCCAGTACTTC,CASSPRGGRGETQYF
TRBV27,once,TRBD1,14,TRBJ1-2,TGTGCCAGCAGACGGATGGGACAGGGGGTTGGCTACACCTTC,CASRRMGQGVGYTF
TRBV19,.,.,11,TRBJ1-1,TGTGCCAGTAGTAGGAGGACTGAAGCTTTCTTT,CASSRRTEAFF
TRBV6-5,few,.,13,TRBJ1-2,TGTGCCAGCAGTTCATGGGCAGGGGACGGCTACACCTTC,CASSSWAGDGYTF
TRBV4-3,few,.,14,TRBJ1-4,TGCGCCAGCAGCCAAGTCGCAACTAATGAAAAACTGTTTTTT,CASSQVATNEKLFF